This T cell receptor (beta chain) was sequenced for a study of blood T cells in healthy people across ages. Regarding the study as a whole: It was not possible, with unsorted PBMCs, to conclusively compare naive and antigen-experienced cells. Diversity of TCR beta correlated strongly with naive T cell percentage.

Using a J-beta primer mix together with a sample-barcoded 5' primer, a second PCR was run for about 6 to 12 cycles. A single record per CDR3 protein comes from TCRdb applying MiXCR to the 5' RACE reads. This table holds approximately 880,000 distinct CDR3 sequences, about 44% found once. Germline CDR1 reads SGHRS; CDR2 reads YFSETQ. The CDR3 runs to 16 residues. Trimming removed 3 bases from V and 9 bases from J; junction bases left unmatched: 15. This clonotype was seen a handful of times. The antigen is unknown. V usage is TRBV5-1 and J usage is TRBJ1-5; the match to TRBD1 covers 7 bases. Sequenced: blood. The sequence came from a man aged 25 to 40 in good health. This chain's CDR3 is CASSSGGDGAFGPQHF. As DNA, the CDR3 is TGCGCCAGCAGCTCAGGGGGGGACGGTGCTTTTGGGCCCCAGCATTTT.